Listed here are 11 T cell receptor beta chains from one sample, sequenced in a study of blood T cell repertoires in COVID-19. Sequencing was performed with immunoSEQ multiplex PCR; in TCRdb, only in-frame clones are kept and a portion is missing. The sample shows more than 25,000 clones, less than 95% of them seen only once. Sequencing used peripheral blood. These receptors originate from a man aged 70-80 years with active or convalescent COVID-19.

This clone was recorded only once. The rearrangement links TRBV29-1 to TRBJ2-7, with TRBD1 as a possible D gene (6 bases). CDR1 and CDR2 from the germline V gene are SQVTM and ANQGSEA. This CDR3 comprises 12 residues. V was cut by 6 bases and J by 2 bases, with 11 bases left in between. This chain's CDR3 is CSVAGTTYEQYF. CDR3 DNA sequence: TGCAGCGTGGCCGGGACAACCTACGAGCAGTACTTC.

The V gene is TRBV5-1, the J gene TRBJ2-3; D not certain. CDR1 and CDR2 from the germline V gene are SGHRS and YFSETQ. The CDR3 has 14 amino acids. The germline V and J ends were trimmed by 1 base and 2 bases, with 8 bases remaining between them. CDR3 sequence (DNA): TGCGCCAGCAGCTTGTCCCCTATCACAGATACGCAGTATTTT. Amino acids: CASSLSPITDTQYF.

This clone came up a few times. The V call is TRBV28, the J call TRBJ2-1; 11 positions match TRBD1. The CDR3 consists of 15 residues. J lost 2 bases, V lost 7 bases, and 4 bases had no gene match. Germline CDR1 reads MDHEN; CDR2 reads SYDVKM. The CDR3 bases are TGTGCCAGCACCTCGGGACAGGGGGCCTACAATGAGCAGTTCTTC. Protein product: CASTSGQGAYNEQFF.

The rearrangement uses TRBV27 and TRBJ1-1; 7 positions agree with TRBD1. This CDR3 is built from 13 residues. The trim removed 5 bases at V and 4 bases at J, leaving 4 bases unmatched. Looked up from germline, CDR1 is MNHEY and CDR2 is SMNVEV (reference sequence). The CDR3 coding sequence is TGTGCCAGCAGTCCCCGACAGGGCACTGAAGCTTTCTTT. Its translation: CASSPRQGTEAFF.

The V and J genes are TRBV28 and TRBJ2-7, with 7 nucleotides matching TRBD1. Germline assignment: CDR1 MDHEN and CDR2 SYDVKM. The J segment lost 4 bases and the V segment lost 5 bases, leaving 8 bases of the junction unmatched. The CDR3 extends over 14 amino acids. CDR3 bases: TGTGCCAGCAGTACCGGGACAGTTGTTTACGAGCAGTACTTC. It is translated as CASSTGTVVYEQYF.

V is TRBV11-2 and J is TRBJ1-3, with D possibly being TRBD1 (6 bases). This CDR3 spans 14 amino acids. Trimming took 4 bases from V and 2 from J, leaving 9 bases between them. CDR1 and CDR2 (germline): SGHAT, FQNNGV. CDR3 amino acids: CASSWDTPGNTIYF. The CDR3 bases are TGTGCCAGCAGCTGGGACACTCCTGGAAACACCATATATTTT.

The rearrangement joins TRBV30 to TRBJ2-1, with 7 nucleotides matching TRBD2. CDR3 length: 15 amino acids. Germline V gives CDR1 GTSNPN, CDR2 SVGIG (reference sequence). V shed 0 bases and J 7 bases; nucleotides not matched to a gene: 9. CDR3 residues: CAWSVGGLVMNEQFF. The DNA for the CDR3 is TGTGCCTGGAGTGTAGGTGGACTAGTAATGAATGAGCAGTTCTTC.

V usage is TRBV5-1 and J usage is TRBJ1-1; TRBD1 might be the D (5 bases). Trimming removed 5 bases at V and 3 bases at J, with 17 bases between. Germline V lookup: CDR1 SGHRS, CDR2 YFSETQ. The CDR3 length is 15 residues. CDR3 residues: CASSWGNSRYTEAFF. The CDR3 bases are TGCGCCAGCAGTTGGGGCAACTCGAGGTACACTGAAGCTTTCTTT.

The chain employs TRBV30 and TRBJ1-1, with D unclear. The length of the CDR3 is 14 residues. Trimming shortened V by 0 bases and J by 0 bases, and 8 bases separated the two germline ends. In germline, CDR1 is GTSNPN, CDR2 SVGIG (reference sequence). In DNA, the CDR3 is TGTGCCTGGAGTGTAAGTCAGGTGAACACTGAAGCTTTCTTT. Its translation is CAWSVSQVNTEAFF. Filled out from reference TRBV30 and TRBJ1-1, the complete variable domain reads SQTIHQWPATLVQPVGSPLSLECTVEGTSNPNLYWYRQAAGRGLQLLFYSVGIGQISSEVPQNLSASRPQDRQFILSSKKLLLSDSGFYLCAWSVSQVNTEAFFGQGTRLTVV.

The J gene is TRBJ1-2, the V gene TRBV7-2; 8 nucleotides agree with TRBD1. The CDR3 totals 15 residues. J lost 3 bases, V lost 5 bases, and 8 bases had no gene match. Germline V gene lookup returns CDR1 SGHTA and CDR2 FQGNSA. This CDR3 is CASSTRQGFYYGYTF. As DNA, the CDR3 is TGTGCCAGCAGCACTCGACAGGGGTTTTACTATGGCTACACCTTC.

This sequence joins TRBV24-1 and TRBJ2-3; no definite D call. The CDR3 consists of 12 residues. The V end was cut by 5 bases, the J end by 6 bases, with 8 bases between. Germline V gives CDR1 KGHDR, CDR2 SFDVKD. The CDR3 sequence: CATSGLQDTQYF. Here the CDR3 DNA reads TGTGCCACCAGTGGTCTACAGGATACGCAGTATTTT.